This TCR beta chain was identified during a study of low-dose radiotherapy and immunotherapy resistance in tumors. Study overall: One day prior to radiation and immunotherapy, intravenous cyclophosphamide at 200 mg/m2 was given, repeated every two weeks.

Germline CDR1 reads SNHLY; CDR2 reads FYNNEI. The CDR3 has 15 amino acids. J was trimmed by 2 bases and V by 7 bases; bases with no gene match: 7. This sample's time point: before trial treatment. cDNA synthesis used a TRAV/TRBV-specific primer set for both chains. Using a constant-region primer together with a V-primer adapter, TCRs were subjected to roughly 20 PCR cycles of amplification. Each CDR3 protein is one row after TCRdb ran MiXCR on the reads. The table has tens of thousands of distinct CDR3 sequences, roughly 28% seen once; the top ten hold about 3.9%. This clonotype was found many times. The clonotype originates from a male donor with gallbladder cancer. The rearrangement links TRBV2 to TRBJ2-1; 8 nucleotides align to TRBD1. The sequencing here drew on PBMCs, taken before treatment. The CDR3 reads CASNIRTGTYNEQFF. The CDR3 bases are TGTGCCAGCAATATCAGGACAGGGACCTACAATGAGCAGTTCTTC.